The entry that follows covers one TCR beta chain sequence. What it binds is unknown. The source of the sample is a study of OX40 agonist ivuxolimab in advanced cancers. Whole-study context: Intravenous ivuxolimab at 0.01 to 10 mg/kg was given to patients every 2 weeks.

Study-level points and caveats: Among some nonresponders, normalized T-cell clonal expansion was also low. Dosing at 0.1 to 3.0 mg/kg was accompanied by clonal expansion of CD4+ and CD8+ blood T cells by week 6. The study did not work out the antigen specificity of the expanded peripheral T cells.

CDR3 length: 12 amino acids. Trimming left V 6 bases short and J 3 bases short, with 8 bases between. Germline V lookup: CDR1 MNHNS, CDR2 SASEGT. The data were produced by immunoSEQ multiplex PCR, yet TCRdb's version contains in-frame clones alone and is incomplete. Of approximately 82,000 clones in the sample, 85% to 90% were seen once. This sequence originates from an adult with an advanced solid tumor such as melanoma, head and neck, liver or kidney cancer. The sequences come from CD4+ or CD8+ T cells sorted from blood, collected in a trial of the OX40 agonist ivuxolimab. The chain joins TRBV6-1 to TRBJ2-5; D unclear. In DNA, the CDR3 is TGTGCCAGCAGCGAGGTAGAAGAGACCCAGTACTTC. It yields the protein CASSEVEETQYF.